This TCR beta chain was sequenced in a study of Tregs in tolerant kidney transplant recipients. Regarding this clone: Antigen specificity is unknown.

The repertoire was sequenced with immunoSEQ multiplex PCR; TCRdb's copy has only in-frame clones and lacks some. The table records more than 90,000 clones, 80% to 95% of them present only once. Recipients received nonmyeloablative bone marrow transplants from related graft donors, with transient mixed chimerism. Regarding the study as a whole: Antigen-driven expansion was suggested because donor-specific Tregs expanded more than all Tregs in tolerant patients. Findings come from small patient numbers and require larger validation.

CDR1 is MGHRA and CDR2 is YSYEKL in the germline V gene. The CDR3 is 15 amino acids. V lost 4 bases and J lost 0; bases outside the gene matches: 6. Here the sequenced sample was CD4+ T cells from blood (PBMCs), taken 12 months after the transplant. The source is a human patient who received a combined kidney and bone marrow transplant. Some T cells here may be from the graft donor. The rearrangement links TRBV4-1 to TRBJ2-7, with 7 bases aligning to TRBD1. The CDR3 DNA sequence: TGCGCCAGCAGCCCCCGGGACAGTTCCTCCTACGAGCAGTACTTC. Translated, it gives CASSPRDSSSYEQYF.